These 7 T cell receptor beta chains came from one sample sequenced in a study of T cell repertoires in cytomegalovirus infection. These TCRs' antigens remain unknown. In TCRdb, the reads were re-called with MiXCR into one record per CDR3 protein. Here the sample spans 700,000 to 850,000 distinct CDR3 sequences, about 31% being singletons. Sequencing was performed on cultured CD8+ T cells from PBMCs, taken from culture after CMV antigen stimulation. These receptors were taken from a human donor in good health (CMV status not recorded). Some clones in this sample may be carry-over from other donors' samples.

V usage is TRBV6-1 and J usage is TRBJ1-2, with 8 bases matching TRBD1. This CDR3 has 15 residues. Trimming took 6 bases from V and 0 from J; bases not matched to a gene: 6. The germline CDR1 and CDR2 sequences are MNHNS and SASEGT. CDR3 nucleotide sequence: TGTGCCAGCAGGGACCCAGGGGGCCCTAACTATGGCTACACCTTC. This sequence encodes CASRDPGGPNYGYTF.

V gene TRBV12-5 combines with J gene TRBJ1-5; possible D gene TRBD1, 6 bases. Trimming shortened V by 3 bases and J by 0 bases, and 18 bases separated the two germline ends. Germline assignment: CDR1 LGHNT and CDR2 FRNRAP. CDR3 length: 18 amino acids. In DNA form, the CDR3 reads TGTGCTAGTGGTTTTAGGACAGAGGAACTATATAGCAATCAGCCCCAGCATTTT. Translating gives CASGFRTEELYSNQPQHF.

The sample holds a few counts of this clonotype. The gene calls are TRBV7-9 and TRBJ1-2, with 7 bases lining up with TRBD1. Germline CDR1 and CDR2: SEHNR and FQNEAQ (reference sequence). J was trimmed by 4 bases and V by 5 bases; bases with no gene match: 10. The CDR3 contains 15 residues. Here the CDR3 reads CASSDRRGQLYGYTF. DNA for the CDR3: TGTGCCAGCAGCGACCGAAGGGGGCAACTCTATGGCTACACCTTC.

Only a few counts were recorded for this clonotype. The V and J genes are TRBV6-2 or TRBV6-3 and TRBJ2-3, with a weak D call TRBD1 (6 bases). This CDR3 contains 14 residues. Germline V gene lookup returns CDR1 MNHEY and CDR2 SVGEGT. Deletions cut 7 bases from V and 0 bases from J, with 11 bases between. CDR3 loop: CASKGTSSTDTQYF. CDR3 DNA: TGTGCCAGCAAAGGGACAAGTAGCACAGATACGCAGTATTTT.

This clonotype was recorded many times. CDR3 residues: CASSHRASPRDGYTF. The CDR3 DNA reads as TGTGCCAGCAGTCACCGGGCCTCACCTCGGGATGGCTACACCTTC. This chain uses TRBV27 with TRBJ1-2; unclear D gene. The V end was cut by 5 bases, the J end by 6 bases, with 19 bases between. The CDR3 has 15 residues. Germline values: CDR1 MNHEY, CDR2 SMNVEV (reference sequence).

This clonotype was seen at least ten times. CDR3 nucleotide sequence: TGTGCCAGCAGTCCACTAGCGGGGGGCGGAGAGACCCAGTACTTC. This translates into CASSPLAGGGETQYF. This chain uses TRBV7-3 with TRBJ2-5; 12 bases are a match to TRBD2. Germline CDR1 and CDR2: SGHTA and FQGTGA. CDR3 length: 15 residues. V dropped 6 bases and J dropped 4; count of bases not matched to a gene: 6.

The chain couples TRBV29-1 to TRBJ1-3, with 7 bases aligning to TRBD1. CDR1 and CDR2 from the germline V gene are SQVTM and ANQGSEA. There are 13 residues in the CDR3. V lost 6 bases, J lost 8 bases, and 10 bases stayed unmatched. This CDR3 reads CSVYRGKSDTIYF. In DNA form, the CDR3 reads TGCAGCGTCTACAGGGGAAAGTCTGACACCATATATTTT. Using reference TRBV29-1 and TRBJ1-3 for the parts outside the CDR3, the full variable domain is SAVISQKPSRDICQRGTSLTIQCQVDSQVTMMFWYRQQPGQSLTLIATANQGSEATYESGFVIDKFPISRPNLTFSTLTVSNMSPEDSSIYLCSVYRGKSDTIYFGEGSWLTVV.